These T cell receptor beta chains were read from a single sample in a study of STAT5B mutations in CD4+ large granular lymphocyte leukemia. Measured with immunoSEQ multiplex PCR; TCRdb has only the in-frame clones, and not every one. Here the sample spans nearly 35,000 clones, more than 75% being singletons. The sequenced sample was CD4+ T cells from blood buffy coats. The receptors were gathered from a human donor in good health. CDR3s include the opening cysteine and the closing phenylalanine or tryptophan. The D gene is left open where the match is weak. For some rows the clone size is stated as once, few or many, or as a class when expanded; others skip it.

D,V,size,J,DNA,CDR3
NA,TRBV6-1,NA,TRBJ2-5,TGTGCCAGCAGTGGACGGGGAGCAGGTCAAGAGACCCAGTACTTC,CASSGRGAGQETQYF
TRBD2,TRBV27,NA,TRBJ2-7,TGTGCCAGCAGTTTCTCGGGAGGCCCCTACGAGCAGTACTTC,CASSFSGGPYEQYF
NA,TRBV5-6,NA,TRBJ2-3,TGTGCCAGCAGCTTCCTTGGGACAGATACGCAGTATTTT,CASSFLGTDTQYF
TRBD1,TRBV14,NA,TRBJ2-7,TGTGCCAGCAGCCAAGAACAGGGGGCCTACGAGCAGTACTTC,CASSQEQGAYEQYF
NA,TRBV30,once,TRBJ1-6,TGTGCCTGGAGTGGAGCGAATTCACCCCTCCACTTT,CAWSGANSPLHF
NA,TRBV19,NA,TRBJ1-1,TGTGCCAGTCTGATGTCGGGACGGGGGAACACTGAAGCTTTCTTT,CASLMSGRGNTEAFF
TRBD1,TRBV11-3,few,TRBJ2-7,TGTGCCAGCGGGACAGCGGCTGGCGAGCAGTACTTC,CASGTAAGEQYF
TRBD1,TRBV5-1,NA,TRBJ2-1,TGCGCCAGCAGCTCCTCCGGGACAGGGAGCAATGAGCAGTTCTTC,CASSSSGTGSNEQFF
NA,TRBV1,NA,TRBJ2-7,TGCACCAGCAGCCCATCCCGGGGAGCGGGAGGGCTAGGCGAGCAGTACTTC,CTSSPSRGAGGLGEQYF
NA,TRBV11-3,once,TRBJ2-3,TGTGCCAGCAGCTTAGACGGGGATACGCAGTATTTT,CASSLDGDTQYF
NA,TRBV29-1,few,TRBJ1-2,TGCAGCGTTGTAACAGGCGGTTCCGGCTACACCTTC,CSVVTGGSGYTF
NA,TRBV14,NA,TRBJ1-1,TGTGCCAGCAGCCAAGAGGGTTGGAGGGAGGCTGAAGCTTTCTTT,CASSQEGWREAEAFF
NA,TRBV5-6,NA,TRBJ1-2,TGTGCCAGCAGCCTGGGGACTGGGACCTGGGGCTACACCTTC,CASSLGTGTWGYTF
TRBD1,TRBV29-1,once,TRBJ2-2,TGCAGCGTGGAACTTGCCCGTAGGACAGGGGTTTCCGGGGAGCTGTTTTTT,CSVELARRTGVSGELFF
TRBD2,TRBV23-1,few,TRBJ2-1,TGCTCCAGACTAGCGGACAACTCCTACAATGAGCAGTTCTTC,CSRLADNSYNEQFF
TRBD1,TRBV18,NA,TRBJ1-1,TGTGCCAGCTCACAGGACTCAGGGGGGAACACTGAAGCTTTCTTT,CASSQDSGGNTEAFF
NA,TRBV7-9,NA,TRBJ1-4,TGTGCCAGCAGCTCGTCAGCAACTAATGAAAAACTGTTTTTT,CASSSSATNEKLFF
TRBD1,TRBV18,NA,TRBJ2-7,TGTGCCAGCTCACAAAACGGACAGGGCTACGAGCAGTACTTC,CASSQNGQGYEQYF
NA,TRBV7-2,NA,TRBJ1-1,TGTGCCAGCAGCCAGGACAGATACACTGAAGCTTTCTTT,CASSQDRYTEAFF
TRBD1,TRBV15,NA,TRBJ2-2,TGTGCCACCAGCGCCGACAGGGTTGCCGGGGAGCTGTTTTTT,CATSADRVAGELFF
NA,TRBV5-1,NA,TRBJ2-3,TGCGCCAGCAGCTTGGGGGCAGCAGGCACAGATACGCAGTATTTT,CASSLGAAGTDTQYF
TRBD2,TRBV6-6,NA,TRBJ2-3,TGTGCCAGCAGTTTCGGGACTACGAGTTTTCAGTATTTT,CASSFGTTSFQYF
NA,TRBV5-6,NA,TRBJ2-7,TGTGCCAGCAGACAAGACACCTTCCACTCCTACGAACAGTACTTC,CASRQDTFHSYEQYF
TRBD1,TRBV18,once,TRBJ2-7,TGTGCCAGCTCACCGCTACCCAACATGGGACAGGGGAAGTACGAGCAGTACTTC,CASSPLPNMGQGKYEQYF
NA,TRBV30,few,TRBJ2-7,TGTGCCTGGAGTGCTCCTGGATCCCCCCACGAGCAGTACTTC,CAWSAPGSPHEQYF
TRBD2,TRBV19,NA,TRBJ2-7,TGTGCCAGTAGTACGGGACTAGCGGGAGGGTCCTACGAGCAGTACTTC,CASSTGLAGGSYEQYF
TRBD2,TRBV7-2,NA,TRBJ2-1,TGTGCCAGCAGCCCGTCCGGGACTAGCGGGAGGTACAATGAGCAGTTCTTC,CASSPSGTSGRYNEQFF
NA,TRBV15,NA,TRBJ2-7,TGTGCCACCAGCAGAGATCTCCAGGGATCCTACGAGCAGTACTTC,CATSRDLQGSYEQYF
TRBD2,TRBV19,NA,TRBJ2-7,TGTGCCAGTAGTGACGGGAGGGTAACCTACGAGCAGTACTTC,CASSDGRVTYEQYF
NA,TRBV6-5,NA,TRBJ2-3,TGTGCCAGCAGCCTCATAGCGGCCCGGCCAGATACGCAGTATTTT,CASSLIAARPDTQYF
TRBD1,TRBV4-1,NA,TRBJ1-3,TGCGCCAGCAGCCAAGTGCAGGGGGCGATCTCTGGAAACACCATATATTTT,CASSQVQGAISGNTIYF
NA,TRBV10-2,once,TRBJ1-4,TGCGCCAGCAGCACCGCTAAGGGACGGGGGAGTGAAAAACTGTTTTTT,CASSTAKGRGSEKLFF
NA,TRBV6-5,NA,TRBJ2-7,TGTGCCAGCAGCCCCACCCCTGACCTCTACGAGCAGTACTTC,CASSPTPDLYEQYF
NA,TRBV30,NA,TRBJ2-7,TGTGCCTGGAGTGTTATAGGGCGGAGCTCCTACGAGCAGTACTTC,CAWSVIGRSSYEQYF
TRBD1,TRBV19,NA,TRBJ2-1,TGTGCCAGTAGTAGGGGACAGGGCTCCTACAATGAGCAGTTCTTC,CASSRGQGSYNEQFF
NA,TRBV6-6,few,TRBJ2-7,TGTGCCAGCAGCCCGGGGAGCTCCTACGAGCAGTACTTC,CASSPGSSYEQYF
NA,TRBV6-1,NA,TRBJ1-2,TGTGCCAGCAGTGAAGCGCAGGCGGACCGCTATGGCTACACCTTC,CASSEAQADRYGYTF